This T cell receptor beta chain appears in the sequencing data of a study of blood T cell repertoires in COVID-19. For the study at large: Sites in the United States, Italy and Spain provided acute and convalescent COVID-19 samples. Sources were T cells, B-cell-depleted T cells, or PBMCs; the material itself was cDNA or gDNA.

Under the authors' procedure: Counts of nucleated cells, estimated from reference gene primer amplification, were obtained. Method: immunoSEQ multiplex PCR; TCRdb's copy keeps in-frame clones and lacks some. Clone size and the V and J calls come from that table; the DNA yielded D and trimming. The profile shows a few hundred thousand clones, 75% to 90% of them singletons. It was during active infection that Seattle patients were enrolled and then longitudinally followed. This receptor was obtained from a woman aged 70-85 years with COVID-19, enrolled during active disease. Sequencing was done on a sample of peripheral blood.

For the CDR3, the DNA is TGTGCCAGCAGGCAGGGGGGTGGGAGGACTGAAGCTTTCTTT. Its translation: CASRQGGGRTEAFF. This rearrangement joins TRBV2 to TRBJ1-1; 7 bases match TRBD1. J gave up 5 bases and V 6 bases, and 9 bases lay outside the gene matches. From germline, CDR1 is SNHLY and CDR2 FYNNEI. The CDR3 runs 14 residues.